The 30 T cell receptor beta chains reported below all come from one sample, sequenced in a study of cytomegalovirus exposure and HLA in healthy donors. Primers for the PCR totalled 60 Vbeta and 13 Jbeta. The assay was immunoSEQ multiplex PCR, and TCRdb's table has in-frame clones only and misses some. The repertoire includes fewer than 150,000 clones, 67% of them detected once, and over 6.5% sits in the top ten. Sequenced material: PBMCs. The origin of the receptors is a man aged 18 to 30 in good health and CMV-seropositive.

This chain uses TRBV2 with TRBJ2-3; TRBD1 might be the D (6 bases). In germline, CDR1 is SNHLY, CDR2 FYNNEI. The CDR3 runs to 15 residues. V dropped 10 bases and J dropped 2 bases, with 19 bases sitting between them. The CDR3 DNA is TGTGCCACGGACGGTTTTGCAGGGGACACAGATACGCAGTATTTT. Translation: CATDGFAGDTDTQYF.

The chain recombines TRBV5-6 with TRBJ2-3; weak D call: TRBD1 (6 bases). CDR1 and CDR2 (germline): SGHDT, YYEEEE. V was trimmed by 4 bases and J by 0 bases, leaving 18 bases between them. The CDR3 extends over 17 amino acids. The CDR3 reads CASSHMNKDSSTDTQYF. DNA of the CDR3: TGTGCCAGCAGCCACATGAATAAGGACAGTAGCACAGATACGCAGTATTTT.

The chain couples TRBV11-2 to TRBJ1-1; D remains unclear. The CDR3 runs to 12 residues. V lost 5 bases, J lost 7 bases, and 11 bases lay in between. Germline lookup yields CDR1 SGHAT and CDR2 FQNNGV. The CDR3 reads CASSHYESEAFF. In DNA form, the CDR3 reads TGTGCCAGCAGCCATTATGAGAGTGAAGCTTTCTTT.

V gene TRBV5-1 combines with J gene TRBJ2-5; 11 nucleotides line up with TRBD1. Germline V CDR1 and CDR2: SGHRS, YFSETQ. The J segment lost 3 bases and the V segment lost 6 bases, leaving 7 bases of the junction unmatched. The CDR3 is 15 residues long. CDR3 sequence reads: CASNPGQGEKETQYF. The CDR3 DNA reads TGCGCCAGCAATCCGGGACAGGGGGAGAAAGAGACCCAGTACTTC.

This clone was counted only a few times. The rearrangement uses TRBV9 and TRBJ1-3; D unresolved. Germline CDR1 and CDR2: SGDLS and YYNGEE. V lost 0 bases, J lost 0 bases, and 13 bases lay in between. The CDR3 covers 17 residues. This CDR3 reads CASSVGHRKSSGNTIYF. CDR3 DNA sequence: TGTGCCAGCAGCGTAGGACACCGGAAAAGCTCTGGAAACACCATATATTTT.

This clone was seen more than once but under ten times. The chain uses TRBV7-2 and TRBJ1-4; TRBD1 aligns across 7 bases. Trimming at V came to 5 bases and at J to 5 bases, leaving 8 bases not matched to a gene. Germline V gene lookup returns CDR1 SGHTA and CDR2 FQGNSA. This CDR3 has 15 residues. The CDR3 DNA reads as TGTGCCAGCAGCGGACGGACAGGCGTCAATGAAAAACTGTTTTTT. Translated: CASSGRTGVNEKLFF.

The chain has TRBV4-2 and TRBJ2-2; tentatively, D is TRBD2 (6 bases). Trimming stripped 0 bases from V and 4 bases from J, with 12 bases between. The CDR3 loop spans 16 amino acids. Per germline, CDR1 LGHNA and CDR2 YNFKEQ. CDR3 nucleotides: TGTGCCAGCAGCCAAGAGGGAGGCGGATCCACCGGGGAGCTGTTTTTT. This gives the protein CASSQEGGGSTGELFF.

This sequence joins TRBV7-8 and TRBJ1-1; tentatively, D is TRBD1 (6 bases). Trimming stripped 1 base from V and 0 bases from J, with 21 bases between. This CDR3 comprises 19 residues. CDR1 and CDR2 from the germline V gene are SGHVS and FQNEAQ. In nucleotides, the CDR3 is TGTGCCAGCAGCTTAGGTGTTCCGTTTGAGGGGGACCTGAACACTGAAGCTTTCTTT. Protein: CASSLGVPFEGDLNTEAFF.

The chain employs TRBV5-6 and TRBJ2-3; D uncertain. The CDR3 is 17 amino acids. With 0 bases removed from V and 1 base from J, the gap between germline ends came to 15 bases. Per the germline V gene, CDR1 is SGHDT and CDR2 is YYEEEE. The CDR3 protein is CASSLAAFRGGTDTQYF. The CDR3 DNA is TGTGCCAGCAGCTTGGCAGCTTTCCGAGGAGGCACAGATACGCAGTATTTT.

The CDR3 reads CASSENEGEGSDTQYF. The CDR3 coding sequence is TGTGCCAGCAGTGAAAATGAAGGGGAGGGTTCAGATACGCAGTATTTT. This chain joins TRBV6-1 and TRBJ2-3; 7 bases are a match to TRBD2. The germline gives CDR1 MNHNS, CDR2 SASEGT. Trimming cost V 2 bases and J 4 bases; bases outside gene matches: 9. CDR3 length equals 16 residues.

This chain connects TRBV6-5 to TRBJ1-1; 8 positions agree with TRBD1. V dropped 7 bases and J dropped 0; count of bases not matched to a gene: 4. CDR3 length: 14 residues. CDR1 and CDR2 (germline): MNHEY, SVGAGI. CDR3 nucleotide sequence: TGTGCCAGCAATCGGACAGGGATGAACACTGAAGCTTTCTTT. Its translation is CASNRTGMNTEAFF.

The chain carries TRBV4-2 and TRBJ2-5; the match to TRBD2 covers 11 bases. CDR1 is LGHNA, CDR2 YNFKEQ, per germline. Trimming at V came to 4 bases and at J to 4 bases, leaving 2 bases not matched to a gene. CDR3 length equals 14 residues. CDR3 DNA: TGTGCCAGCAGCCCAACTAGCGGGGGAGAGACCCAGTACTTC. Its protein product is CASSPTSGGETQYF.

The chain links TRBV4-1 to TRBJ1-1; the D is unclear. Trimming removed 0 bases from V and 5 bases from J, with 22 bases in between. The germline V gene has CDR1 MGHRA and CDR2 YSYEKL. The CDR3 has 18 amino acids. The CDR3 sequence is CASSQDDYYLTTKTEAFF. DNA of the CDR3: TGCGCCAGCAGCCAAGATGATTACTACCTAACGACGAAGACTGAAGCTTTCTTT.

V is TRBV7-8 and J is TRBJ2-7, with D hard to call. The V end lost 4 bases, the J end lost 0 bases, and 7 bases lay between the germline ends. Per germline, CDR1 SGHVS and CDR2 FQNEAQ. This CDR3 is 13 amino acids long. CDR3 sequence (DNA): TGTGCCAGCAGCTACGGTAGCTCCTACGAGCAGTACGTC. The encoded protein is CASSYGSSYEQYV.

This clone has only a few counts. The chain recombines TRBV25-1 with TRBJ1-6; no clear D gene. Trimming took 3 bases from V and 16 from J, leaving 16 bases between them. The CDR3 is 13 amino acids. From germline, CDR1 is MGHDK and CDR2 SYGVNS. The CDR3 here is CASSEVRTGRLHF. The CDR3 region has the DNA TGTGCCAGCAGTGAGGTACGCACGGGTCGACTCCACTTT.

This clone showed up just a few times. This chain links TRBV6-6 with TRBJ2-1, with a weak D call TRBD1 (6 bases). Germline loops: CDR1 MNHNY, CDR2 SVGAGI (reference sequence). This CDR3 contains 13 residues. V was pared by 4 bases and J by 4 bases, with 8 bases between. This chain's CDR3 is CASSWTEYNEQFF. CDR3 nucleotides: TGTGCCAGCAGTTGGACAGAGTACAATGAGCAGTTCTTC.

The gene calls are TRBV2 and TRBJ2-7; 7 nucleotides agree with TRBD1. CDR3 size: 14 residues. Germline assignment: CDR1 SNHLY and CDR2 FYNNEI. J gave up 0 bases and V 6 bases, and 5 bases lay outside the gene matches. The CDR3 is CASRRQGSSYEQYV. The CDR3 DNA reads TGTGCCAGCAGGCGACAGGGTAGCTCCTACGAGCAGTACGTC.

The chain uses TRBV6-5 and TRBJ2-5, with a tentative D call TRBD2 (6 bases). The V and J ends lost 5 bases and 5 bases respectively, with 15 bases between them. Per the germline V gene, CDR1 is MNHEY and CDR2 is SVGAGI. The CDR3 consists of 14 residues. The CDR3 spells CASSPTGVRETQYF. In nucleotides, the CDR3 is TGTGCCAGCAGTCCTACGGGGGTGCGTGAGACCCAGTACTTC.

V is TRBV6-1 and J is TRBJ1-6; 7 bases are a match to TRBD1. J was trimmed by 0 bases and V by 3 bases; bases with no gene match: 5. CDR1 is MNHNS and CDR2 is SASEGT in the germline V gene. The CDR3 has 17 amino acids. In DNA, the CDR3 is TGTGCCAGCAGTGAGGGACAGCAGAGCTCCTATAATTCACCCCTCCACTTT. It specifies CASSEGQQSSYNSPLHF.

The genes are TRBV19 and TRBJ1-1; tentatively, D is TRBD1 (5 bases). V lost 1 base and J 1 base, leaving 7 bases between the germline ends. The CDR3 spans 14 residues. The V gene's germline CDR1 is LNHDA and CDR2 SQIVND (reference sequence). Here the CDR3 reads CASSIGGANTEAFF. DNA of the CDR3: TGTGCCAGTAGTATAGGGGGCGCGAACACTGAAGCTTTCTTT.

This chain links TRBV11-2 with TRBJ2-5, with 9 bases aligning to TRBD1. CDR3 length: 16 residues. The germline V gene has CDR1 SGHAT and CDR2 FQNNGV. With 5 bases clipped from V and 3 bases from J, the junction kept 10 bases outside the gene matches. The CDR3 spells CASSPLGDRDEETQYF. CDR3 sequence (DNA): TGTGCCAGCAGCCCCCTGGGGGACAGGGATGAAGAGACCCAGTACTTC. Using reference TRBV11-2 and TRBJ2-5 for the parts outside the CDR3, the full variable domain is EAGVAQSPRYKIIEKRQSVAFWCNPISGHATLYWYQQILGQGPKLLIQFQNNGVVDDSQLPKDRFSAERLKGVDSTLKIQPAKLEDSAVYLCASSPLGDRDEETQYFGPGTRLLVL.

The genes are TRBV11-2 and TRBJ2-5, with D perhaps TRBD2 (5 bases). CDR1 is SGHAT and CDR2 is FQNNGV in the germline V gene. V lost 1 base, J lost 5 bases, and 17 bases lay in between. The CDR3 runs to 16 residues. The DNA of the CDR3 is TGTGCCAGCAGCTTAGTAGTCAGAGGGTCGGGGGAGACCCAGTACTTC. Its translation: CASSLVVRGSGETQYF.

The J gene is TRBJ1-2, the V gene TRBV7-9; a possible D gene is TRBD1 (6 bases). The CDR3 sequence is 12 residues long. Trimming pared 7 bases from V and 3 bases from J, leaving 9 bases between. The germline V gene has CDR1 SEHNR and CDR2 FQNEAQ (reference sequence). As DNA, the CDR3 is TGTGCCAGCACCACAGGGTACTATGGCTACACCTTC. Its translation: CASTTGYYGYTF. Full variable domain (rest looked up from reference TRBV7-9 and TRBJ1-2): DTGVSQNPRHKITKRGQNVTFRCDPISEHNRLYWYRQTLGQGPEFLTYFQNEAQLEKSRLLSDRFSAERPKGSFSTLEIQRTEQGDSAMYLCASTTGYYGYTFGSGTRLTVV.

CDR3 coding DNA: TGTGCCAGCAGTTACGGGAGCGGGGGGGGCTACGAGCAGTACTTC. Its protein product is CASSYGSGGGYEQYF. V gene TRBV6-5 combines with J gene TRBJ2-7; 10 nucleotides line up with TRBD2. The V gene's germline CDR1 is MNHEY and CDR2 SVGAGI. Trimming took 2 bases from V and 3 from J; bases not matched to a gene: 4. CDR3 length: 15 residues.

A few counts support this clone. The chain links TRBV28 to TRBJ1-6; D is uncertain. The CDR3 runs to 16 residues. The germline V and J ends were trimmed by 5 bases and 1 base, with 12 bases remaining between them. Germline-derived CDR1 and CDR2 are MDHEN and SYDVKM. As DNA, the CDR3 is TGTGCCAGCAGTCGGTTGATTTCGTCCTATAATTCACCCCTCCACTTT. This codes for CASSRLISSYNSPLHF.

This clone was detected only a few times. V usage is TRBV6-1 and J usage is TRBJ2-5; the match to TRBD2 covers 10 bases. The last part of the DNA fits TRBJ2-7 better; the J call may be wrong. Per germline, CDR1 MNHNS and CDR2 SASEGT. The CDR3 loop spans 14 amino acids. The CDR3 DNA sequence: TGTGCCAGCAGACCTAGCGGGGGCTCCTACGAGCAGTACTTC. The encoded protein is CASRPSGGSYEQYF.

This clone was seen a single time. V usage is TRBV9 and J usage is TRBJ2-5; 8 bases match TRBD2. J gave up 4 bases and V 4 bases, and 12 bases lay outside the gene matches. Per germline, CDR1 SGDLS and CDR2 YYNGEE. CDR3 length: 16 residues. The CDR3 is CASSPRAGGTPETQYF. CDR3 coding DNA: TGTGCCAGCAGCCCCCGGGCGGGGGGTACCCCAGAGACCCAGTACTTC.

The genes are TRBV6-4 and TRBJ2-3, with 8 bases aligning to TRBD1. This CDR3 has 14 residues. Germline trimming cut 6 bases from V and 2 bases from J; bases unmatched to any gene: 4. From germline, CDR1 is MRHNA and CDR2 SNTAGT. The CDR3 DNA reads as TGTGCCAGCAGCCCGGGACAGGCCACAGATACGCAGTATTTT. Protein product: CASSPGQATDTQYF.

The chain joins TRBV5-6 to TRBJ1-1, with a possible D match to TRBD1 (6 bases). Trimming removed 2 bases at V and 0 bases at J, with 14 bases between. CDR1 and CDR2 from the germline V gene are SGHDT and YYEEEE. The CDR3 sequence is 16 residues long. CDR3 sequence reads: CASSFRSSGVNTEAFF. The DNA of the CDR3 is TGTGCCAGCAGCTTTCGATCCTCAGGGGTGAACACTGAAGCTTTCTTT. The whole variable domain, remainder taken from reference TRBV5-6 and TRBJ1-1, is DAGVTQSPTHLIKTRGQQVTLRCSPKSGHDTVSWYQQALGQGPQFIFQYYEEEERQRGNFPDRFSGHQFPNYSSELNVNALLLGDSALYLCASSFRSSGVNTEAFFGQGTRLTVV.

The chain couples TRBV28 to TRBJ1-2; D is ambiguous. The V end lost 9 bases, the J end lost 3 bases, and 14 bases lay between the germline ends. Germline CDR1 reads MDHEN; CDR2 reads SYDVKM. The CDR3 is 13 residues long. The CDR3 protein is CASWSYDYYGYTF. The CDR3 DNA follows: TGTGCCAGTTGGTCGTACGACTACTATGGCTACACCTTC.